The 8 T cell receptor beta chains presented below share a single source sample, sequenced in a study of metastatic and nonmetastatic thyroid tumors. Through MiXCR, TCRdb re-clonotyped the PCR reads. The profile shows about 40,000 clones, about an eighth of them singletons. Every patient was untreated before thyroid surgery. Specimen: blood. The receptors here all came from a female donor with papillary thyroid cancer or a benign thyroid nodule (not recorded which). Some clones in this sample may be carry-over from other donors' samples.

This clone was seen more than once but under ten times. The genes are TRBV6-4 and TRBJ2-7, with D unresolved. Germline V gene data show CDR1 as MRHNA and CDR2 as SNTAGT. Deletions cut 5 bases from V and 2 bases from J, with 10 bases between. The length of the CDR3 is 13 residues. CDR3 sequence reads: CASSRPLAYEQYF. The CDR3 DNA reads TGTGCCAGCAGTCGACCCCTGGCCTACGAGCAGTACTTC.

This clone showed up many times. This chain uses TRBV4-2 with TRBJ1-1; 8 nucleotides line up with TRBD1. The V gene's germline CDR1 is LGHNA and CDR2 YNFKEQ. V dropped 4 bases and J dropped 0; count of bases not matched to a gene: 13. CDR3 size: 18 residues. The CDR3 loop is CASSPGLGQGAMNTEAFF. The CDR3 region has the DNA TGTGCCAGCAGCCCGGGCCTGGGCCAGGGGGCGATGAACACTGAAGCTTTCTTT.

The V and J genes are TRBV20-1 and TRBJ1-5; D is undetermined. This CDR3 has 12 amino acids. Germline V gene data show CDR1 as DFQATT and CDR2 as SNEGSKA (reference sequence). V dropped 6 bases and J dropped 4 bases, with 10 bases sitting between them. In DNA form, the CDR3 reads TGCAGTGCAGCGGTGGTGAATCAGCCCCAGCATTTT. Translation: CSAAVVNQPQHF.

This clone occurred many times. The rearrangement links TRBV19 to TRBJ2-4; D could derive from TRBD1 or TRBD2 (6 bases each). V gave up 1 base and J gave up 8 bases, with 15 bases separating them. Germline CDR1 is LNHDA and CDR2 is SQIVND (reference sequence). This CDR3 is built from 15 residues. CDR3 amino acids: CASSIALGGADIQYF. The CDR3 DNA reads as TGTGCCAGTAGTATAGCGTTGGGGGGCGCTGACATTCAGTACTTC.

Many counts were recorded for this clone. The chain has TRBV28 and TRBJ1-6; D call uncertain. Germline CDR1 MDHEN, CDR2 SYDVKM. This CDR3 is built from 13 residues. The V gene lost 6 bases and the J gene lost 10 bases, with 13 bases spanning the gap. CDR3 region: CASRPLMGSPLHF. The CDR3 DNA is TGTGCCAGCAGGCCTTTGATGGGATCACCCCTCCACTTT.

This clone was counted many times. V gene TRBV7-9 combines with J gene TRBJ1-5, with D tentatively TRBD1 (6 bases). Trimming shortened V by 2 bases and J by 4 bases, and 6 bases separated the two germline ends. From germline, CDR1 is SEHNR and CDR2 FQNEAQ (reference sequence). The CDR3 totals 13 residues. This CDR3 is CASSLQGNQPQHF. The CDR3 DNA is TGTGCCAGCAGCTTACAGGGGAATCAGCCCCAGCATTTT.

This clone was recorded at least ten times. A much larger clone sits a single nucleotide away, making a read error possible. Distinct nucleotide sequences in the sample also encode this CDR3. V gene TRBV11-2 combines with J gene TRBJ1-1; D not certain. The CDR3 length is 14 residues. Germline V gives CDR1 SGHAT, CDR2 FQNNGV. The CDR3 DNA follows: TGTGCCAGCAGCTTAGATATGGGGAACACTGAAGCGTTCTTT. Translated: CASSLDMGNTEAFF.

This clone was seen at least ten times. The chain employs TRBV5-5 and TRBJ1-2; 7 nucleotides match TRBD1. The CDR3 consists of 13 residues. CDR1 SGHKS and CDR2 YYEKEE come from the germline V gene (reference sequence). The V gene end was trimmed by 0 bases and the J gene end by 4 bases; junction bases not matched to a gene: 0. CDR3 in amino acids: CASSLDRGYGYTF. CDR3 coding DNA: TGTGCCAGCAGCTTGGACAGGGGCTATGGCTACACCTTC.